This entry describes one T cell receptor (beta chain). CD45RO-negative cells were positively selected for CCR7, leaving out terminally differentiated effector memory CD45RA+ cells. The record originates from a study of shared clonotypes between healthy human individuals. V lost 1 base and J lost 4, with 11 bases in between. Germline loops: CDR1 MNHNS, CDR2 SASEGT. The CDR3 has 15 amino acids. The assay used deep level. The data were produced by immunoSEQ multiplex PCR, yet TCRdb's version contains in-frame clones alone and is incomplete. Among some 2 million clones, approximately 94% were seen once, and the ten largest hold 0.9% to 1.5%.

The clonotype comes from a man younger than 30 in good health. The chain couples TRBV6-1 to TRBJ1-5, with D unclear. The sample taken for sequencing was naive CD8+ T cells sorted from blood. The CDR3 loop is CASSEEGEDNQPQHF. The CDR3 region has the DNA TGTGCCAGCAGTGAAGAGGGAGAGGATAATCAGCCCCAGCATTTT.